Below, one TCR beta chain is given with its context. No cognate antigen has been identified for it. The junction departs from germline at one end; a sequencing error may be responsible. The CDR3 sequence holds 12 residues, the cysteine and phenylalanine included. CDR3 DNA only is kept here, 36 bases in frame from base 1. This specimen comes from a study of read filtering for tumor transcriptome and immune sequencing (dated by TCRdb to between 2020 and 2021). About the study as a whole: The cohort had approximately 16 male and 14 female patients with a mean age of roughly 66 years, ranging from about 40 to 85. By revised international staging, eight or nine patients were R-ISS I, about 15 were R-ISS II and about 7 were R-ISS III. After DNase treatment, whole-transcriptome libraries were prepared with the TruSeq RNA Access Library Prep Kit. Per sample, about 4 to 10.27 million TCR-region mapped reads were obtained with IR-seq, compared with only roughly 75 to 1,400 with RNA-seq. The study compared TCR repertoires from targeted immune repertoire sequencing and bulk whole-transcriptome sequencing run on the same bone marrow samples. A main aim was a read-filtering strategy for immune repertoire data, specifically whether clonotypes supported by a single read should be removed. What the work shows at the level of the full study, not this receptor alone: Clonotypes were captured by IR-seq at much higher depth and more reliably than by RNA-seq, and smaller IR-seq throughput was sufficient for identification of most shared clonotypes. The correlation between IR-seq and RNA-seq shared clonotype proportions was increased by removal of single-read clonotypes. The sorted CD138-negative fraction was a mixed bone marrow immune population, not purified T cells. Single-read clonotypes made up 80% to 90% of clonotypes but only roughly 3.6% of total reads in IR-seq, compared with just under 75% of clonotypes and approximately 45% of reads in RNA-seq.

Starting from 400 to 450 ng RNA, TCR libraries were constructed with the Immunoverse kit using molecular barcoded adaptors that cover the alpha/delta and beta/gamma chains. TCR library preparation used the same RNA that was used for transcriptome sequencing. An Illumina HiSeq 4000 with 2 x 150 cycles was used to sequence the TCR libraries. In the authors' own workflow: Using MiXCR, which included quality filtering and error correction, TCR reads were aligned to human V, D, J and C references and then assembled into CDR3 clonotypes. Clonotype counts and gene usage diversity were analyzed with the tcR package in R. Raw mapping reads were checked after the RNA-seq reads had been mapped by STAR aligner version 2.5.3a onto the human GRCh37 genome. To test the effect of sequencing depth on detected clonotypes, IR-seq fastq files were randomly downsampled using Seqtk 1.3. TCRdb reprocessed the public reads (quality trimming at Q25 with fastp, clone calling with MiXCR) and kept in-frame beta chains. Each CDR3 protein gets just one entry, which takes the most common genes and DNA from the rows behind it. It is TCRdb's table, rather than the study itself, that gives the V and J calls and clone size. The sample table lists fewer than 150,000 distinct CDR3 sequences, about an eighth of them with a count of one. The ten largest clones represent around 10% of the sample.

Every patient had bone marrow sampled at the time of active disease. Bone marrow mononuclear cells were isolated by Ficoll-Hypaque density gradient centrifugation. To remove myeloma plasma cells, the cells were labeled with CD138 magnetic microbeads on a MACS separator, and CD138-negative cells were then collected by negative selection. Flow cytometry with CD138 antibodies on an Attune NxT was used to check how pure the isolated cells were. Total RNA was extracted using TRIzol reagent and was quantified on a NanoDrop spectrophotometer. Paired RNA-seq and IR-seq were performed on each patient's CD138-negative bone marrow sample.

The TCR comes from a donor over 35 with multiple myeloma. Sequencing was performed on a population of CD138-negative cells sorted from bone marrow. What this sample's cell subset or site label stands for: bone marrow mononuclear cells depleted of CD138+ plasma/myeloma cells by negative magnetic selection. The chain is encoded by TRBV12-3 or TRBV12-4 joined to TRBJ1-1; confidence is insufficient to name the D gene. The encoded CDR3 is CASSFGVSDAFF. The base sequence is TGTGCCAGCAGTTTTGGGGTTTCTGACGCTTTCTTT.